This T cell receptor beta chain comes out of a study of spatial heterogeneity in lung cancer. This clonotype came up many times. Its specificity is unknown. Sample time point: sample taken at primary tumor resection. Some 72 TRACERx patients with early, untreated non-small cell lung cancer donated samples. Whole RNA was taken from tumor, nontumor lung or frozen PBMC; it was then sequenced unsorted. Via MiXCR, TCRdb re-called the 5' RACE reads, giving one row per CDR3 protein. The sample lists 8,500 to 14,000 distinct CDR3 sequences, 3.5% to 4.5% occurring once. This CDR3 has 13 amino acids. Germline V gene data show CDR1 as SGHNT and CDR2 as YYREEE (reference sequence). V dropped 5 bases and J dropped 9; count of bases not matched to a gene: 5. Findings and limits, study-wide: Blood carried ubiquitous expanded tumor TCRs more at resection than follow-up.

J is TRBJ2-1 and V is TRBV5-4; TRBD2 aligns across 10 bases. The sequencing used PBMCs, collected at surgery. The sequence was collected from a female donor with early-stage non-small cell lung cancer. The CDR3 nucleotides read TGTGCCAGCAGACTAGCGGGATCCGGTGAGCAGTTCTTC. This encodes CASRLAGSGEQFF.